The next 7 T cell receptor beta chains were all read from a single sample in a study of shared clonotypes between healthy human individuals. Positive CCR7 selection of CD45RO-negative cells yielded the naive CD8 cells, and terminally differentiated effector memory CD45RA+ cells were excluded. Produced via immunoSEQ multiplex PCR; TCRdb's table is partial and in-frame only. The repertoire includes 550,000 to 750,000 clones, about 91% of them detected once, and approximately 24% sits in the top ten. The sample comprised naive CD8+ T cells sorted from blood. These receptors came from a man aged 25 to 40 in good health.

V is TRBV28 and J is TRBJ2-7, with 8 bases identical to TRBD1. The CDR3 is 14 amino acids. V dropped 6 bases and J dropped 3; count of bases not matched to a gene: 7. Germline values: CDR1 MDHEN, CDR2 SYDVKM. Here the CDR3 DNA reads TGTGCCAGCAGGCTGGGACAGGAACACTACGAGCAGTACTTC. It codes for CASRLGQEHYEQYF. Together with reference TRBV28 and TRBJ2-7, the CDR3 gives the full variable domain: DVKVTQSSRYLVKRTGEKVFLECVQDMDHENMFWYRQDPGLGLRLIYFSYDVKMKEKGDIPEGYSVSREKKERFSLILESASTNQTSMYLCASRLGQEHYEQYFGPGTRLTVT.

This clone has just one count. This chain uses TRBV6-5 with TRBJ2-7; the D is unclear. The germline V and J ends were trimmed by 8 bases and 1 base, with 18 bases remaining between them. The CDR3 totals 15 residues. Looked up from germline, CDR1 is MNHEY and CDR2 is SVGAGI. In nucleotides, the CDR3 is TGTGCCAGCCTTCCTAACGGTGAGATTTCCTACGAGCAGTACTTC. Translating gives CASLPNGEISYEQYF.

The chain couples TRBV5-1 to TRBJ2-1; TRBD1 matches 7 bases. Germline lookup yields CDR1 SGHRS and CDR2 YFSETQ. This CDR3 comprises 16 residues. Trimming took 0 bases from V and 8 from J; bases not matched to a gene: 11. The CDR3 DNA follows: TGCGCCAGCAGCTTGGAGGCCACACAGGGGTTCGATGAGCAGTTCTTC. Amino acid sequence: CASSLEATQGFDEQFF.

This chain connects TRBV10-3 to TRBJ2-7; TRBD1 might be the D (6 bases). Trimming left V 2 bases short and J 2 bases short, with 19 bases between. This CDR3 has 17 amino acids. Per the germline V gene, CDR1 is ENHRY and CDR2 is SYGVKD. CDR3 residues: CAISEPGVQDRPYEQYF. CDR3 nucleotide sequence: TGTGCCATCAGTGAGCCCGGTGTCCAGGACAGACCCTACGAGCAGTACTTC.

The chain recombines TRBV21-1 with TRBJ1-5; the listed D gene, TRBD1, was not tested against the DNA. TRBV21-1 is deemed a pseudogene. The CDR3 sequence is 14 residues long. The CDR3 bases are TGTGCCAGCAGCAATTCACCAGGGGATCAGCCCCAGCATTTT. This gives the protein CASSNSPGDQPQHF.

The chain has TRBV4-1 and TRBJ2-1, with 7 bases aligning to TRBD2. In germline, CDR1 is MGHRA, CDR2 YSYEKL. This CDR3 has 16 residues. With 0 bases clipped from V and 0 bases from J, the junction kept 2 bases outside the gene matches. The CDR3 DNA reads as TGCGCCAGCAGCCAAGATGGCGGGAGCTCCTACAATGAGCAGTTCTTC. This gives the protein CASSQDGGSSYNEQFF.

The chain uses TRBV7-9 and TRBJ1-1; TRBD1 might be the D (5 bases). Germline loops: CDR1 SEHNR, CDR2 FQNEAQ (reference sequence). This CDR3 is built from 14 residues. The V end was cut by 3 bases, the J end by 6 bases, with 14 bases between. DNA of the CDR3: TGTGCCAGCAGCTTCCTAGGGGAGATCGCTGAAGCTTTCTTT. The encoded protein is CASSFLGEIAEAFF.